The source of this T cell receptor beta chain is a study of blood T cell repertoires in COVID-19. Background on the study: Spain, Italy and the United States supplied samples that represented acute and convalescent COVID-19.

Germline CDR1 LNHDA, CDR2 SQIVND (reference sequence). The ends lost 6 bases at V and 5 bases at J; junction bases unmatched: 8. The length of the CDR3 is 15 residues. Per the authors' pipeline: Amplification from reference gene primers served as the basis for estimated nucleated cell counts. Assay used: immunoSEQ multiplex PCR; TCRdb lists only in-frame clones, some missing. V and J calls and clone size follow that table, whereas D and trimming were derived from the DNA. The table shows about 160,000 clones, with about 80% occurring only once. This sequence was found in a man aged 55 to 70 with acute or convalescent COVID-19. The V and J genes are TRBV19 and TRBJ1-1, with 11 bases matching TRBD1. The source material was peripheral blood. The chain's CDR3 is CASREDGTGGTEAFF. The CDR3 DNA is TGTGCCAGTAGGGAAGATGGGACAGGGGGGACTGAAGCTTTCTTT. Looking up the rest from reference TRBV19 and TRBJ1-1 gives the full variable domain: DGGITQSPKYLFRKEGQNVTLSCEQNLNHDAMYWYRQDPGQGLRLIYYSQIVNDFQKGDIAEGYSVSREKKESFPLTVTSAQKNPTAFYLCASREDGTGGTEAFFGQGTRLTVV.